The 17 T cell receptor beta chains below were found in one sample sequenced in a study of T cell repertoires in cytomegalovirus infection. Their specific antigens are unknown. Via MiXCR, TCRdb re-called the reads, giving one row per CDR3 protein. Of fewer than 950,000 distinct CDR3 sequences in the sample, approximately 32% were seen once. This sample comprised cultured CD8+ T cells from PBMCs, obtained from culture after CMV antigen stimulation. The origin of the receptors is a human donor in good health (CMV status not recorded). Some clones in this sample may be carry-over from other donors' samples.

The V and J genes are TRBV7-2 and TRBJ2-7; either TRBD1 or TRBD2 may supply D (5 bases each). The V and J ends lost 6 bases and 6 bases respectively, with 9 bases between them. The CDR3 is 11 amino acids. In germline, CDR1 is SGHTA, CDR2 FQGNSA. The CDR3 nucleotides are TGTGCCAGCAGACCGGGGCTCGAGCAGTACTTC. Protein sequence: CASRPGLEQYF.

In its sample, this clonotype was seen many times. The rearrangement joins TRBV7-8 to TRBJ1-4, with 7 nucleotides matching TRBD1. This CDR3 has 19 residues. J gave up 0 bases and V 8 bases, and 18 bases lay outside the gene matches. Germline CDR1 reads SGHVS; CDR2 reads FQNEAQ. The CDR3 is CASGPTGAKIDSTNEKLFF. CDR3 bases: TGTGCCAGCGGACCTACAGGGGCTAAAATCGATTCAACTAATGAAAAACTGTTTTTT.

CDR3 in amino acids: CASSAGGGRTEAFF. CDR3 DNA sequence: TGTGCCAGCAGCGCAGGGGGGGGCCGGACTGAAGCTTTCTTT. The chain carries TRBV7-6 and TRBJ1-1; 7 positions agree with TRBD1. V lost 5 bases and J lost 5; bases outside the gene matches: 8. This CDR3 contains 14 residues. Germline V lookup: CDR1 SGHVS, CDR2 FNYEAQ. The entire variable domain, with the rest obtained from reference TRBV7-6 and TRBJ1-1, is as follows: GAGVSQSPRYKVTKRGQDVALRCDPISGHVSLYWYRQALGQGPEFLTYFNYEAQQDKSGLPNDRFSAERPEGSISTLTIQRTEQRDSAMYRCASSAGGGRTEAFFGQGTRLTVV.

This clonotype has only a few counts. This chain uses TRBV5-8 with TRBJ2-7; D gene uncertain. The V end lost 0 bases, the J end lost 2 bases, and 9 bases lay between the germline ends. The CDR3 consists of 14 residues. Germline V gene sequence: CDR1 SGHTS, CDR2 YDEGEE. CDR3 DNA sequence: TGTGCCAGCAGCTTGGGCCCAAGGGCCTACGAGCAGTACTTC. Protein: CASSLGPRAYEQYF.

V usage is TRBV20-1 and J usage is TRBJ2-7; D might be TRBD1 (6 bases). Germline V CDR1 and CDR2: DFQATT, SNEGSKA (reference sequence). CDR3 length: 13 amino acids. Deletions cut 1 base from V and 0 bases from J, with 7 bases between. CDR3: CSARGTASYEQYV. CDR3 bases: TGCAGTGCTAGAGGGACAGCCTCCTACGAGCAGTACGTC.

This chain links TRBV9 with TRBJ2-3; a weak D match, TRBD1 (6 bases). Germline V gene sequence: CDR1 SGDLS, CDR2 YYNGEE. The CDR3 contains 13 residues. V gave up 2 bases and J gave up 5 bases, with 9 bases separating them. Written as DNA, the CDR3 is TGTGCCAGCAGCGTGGGGGCCGGAGATACGCAGTATTTT. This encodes CASSVGAGDTQYF.

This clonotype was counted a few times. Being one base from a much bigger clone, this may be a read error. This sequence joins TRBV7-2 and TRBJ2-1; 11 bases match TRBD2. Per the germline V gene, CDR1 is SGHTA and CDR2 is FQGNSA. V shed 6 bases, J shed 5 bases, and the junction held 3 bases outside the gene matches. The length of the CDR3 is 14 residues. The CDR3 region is CASSSGGADNEQFF. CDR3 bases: TGTGCCAGCAGTAGCGGGGGGGCCGACAATGAGCAGTTCTTC.

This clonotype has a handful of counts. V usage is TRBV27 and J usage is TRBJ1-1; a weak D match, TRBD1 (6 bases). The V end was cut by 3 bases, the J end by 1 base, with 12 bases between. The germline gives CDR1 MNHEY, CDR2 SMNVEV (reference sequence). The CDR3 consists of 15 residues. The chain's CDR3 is CASSLLGATNTEAFF. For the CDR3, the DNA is TGTGCCAGCAGTTTGTTGGGGGCCACGAACACTGAAGCTTTCTTT.

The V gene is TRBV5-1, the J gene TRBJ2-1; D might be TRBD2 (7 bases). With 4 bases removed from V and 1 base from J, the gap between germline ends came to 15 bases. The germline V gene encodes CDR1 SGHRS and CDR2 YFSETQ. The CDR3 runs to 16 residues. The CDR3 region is CASSRTGGASYNEQFF. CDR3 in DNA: TGCGCCAGCAGCCGGACTGGGGGGGCGTCCTACAATGAGCAGTTCTTC.

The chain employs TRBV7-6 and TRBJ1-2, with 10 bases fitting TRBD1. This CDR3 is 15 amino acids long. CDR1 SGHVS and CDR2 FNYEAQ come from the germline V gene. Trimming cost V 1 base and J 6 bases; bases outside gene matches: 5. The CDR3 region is CASSLVGTGDDGYTF. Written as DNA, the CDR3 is TGTGCCAGCAGCTTAGTCGGGACAGGGGACGATGGCTACACCTTC.

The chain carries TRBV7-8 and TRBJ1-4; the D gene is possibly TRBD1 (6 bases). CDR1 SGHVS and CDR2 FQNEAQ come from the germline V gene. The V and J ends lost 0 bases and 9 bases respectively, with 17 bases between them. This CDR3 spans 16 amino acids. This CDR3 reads CASSLAPRGKDKKLFF. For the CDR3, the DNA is TGTGCCAGCAGCTTAGCGCCGAGGGGGAAAGATAAAAAACTGTTTTTT.

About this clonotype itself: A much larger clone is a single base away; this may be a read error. This chain's CDR3 is CVSSLFRVAGVGDTQYF. CDR3 coding DNA: TGTGTCAGCAGCTTATTTCGGGTAGCGGGGGTCGGAGATACGCAGTATTTT. The chain uses TRBV7-8 and TRBJ2-3, with 9 nucleotides matching TRBD2. There are 17 residues in the CDR3. The germline CDR1 and CDR2 sequences are SGHVS and FQNEAQ.

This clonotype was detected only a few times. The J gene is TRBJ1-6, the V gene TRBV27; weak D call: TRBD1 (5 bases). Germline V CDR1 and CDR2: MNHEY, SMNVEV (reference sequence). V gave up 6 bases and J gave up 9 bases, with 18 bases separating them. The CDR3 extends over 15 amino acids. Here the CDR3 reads CASSPGSLGSSPLHF. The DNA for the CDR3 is TGTGCCAGCAGCCCAGGGAGTCTGGGGAGTTCACCCCTCCACTTT.

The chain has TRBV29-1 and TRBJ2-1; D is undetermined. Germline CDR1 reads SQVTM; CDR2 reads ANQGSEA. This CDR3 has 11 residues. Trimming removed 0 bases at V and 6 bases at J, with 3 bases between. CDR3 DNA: TGCAGCGTTGAAGATCTCAATGAGCAGTTCTTC. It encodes CSVEDLNEQFF.

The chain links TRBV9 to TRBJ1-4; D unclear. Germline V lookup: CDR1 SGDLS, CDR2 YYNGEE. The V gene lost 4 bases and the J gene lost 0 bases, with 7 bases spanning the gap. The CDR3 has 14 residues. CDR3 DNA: TGTGCCAGCAGCATCAGAGCAACTAATGAAAAACTGTTTTTT. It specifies CASSIRATNEKLFF.

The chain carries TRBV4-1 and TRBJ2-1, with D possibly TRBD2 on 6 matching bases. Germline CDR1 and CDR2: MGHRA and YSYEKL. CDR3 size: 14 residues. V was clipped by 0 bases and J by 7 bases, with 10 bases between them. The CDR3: CASSQDPRGNEQFF. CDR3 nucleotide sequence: TGCGCCAGCAGCCAAGATCCTCGGGGGAATGAGCAGTTCTTC.

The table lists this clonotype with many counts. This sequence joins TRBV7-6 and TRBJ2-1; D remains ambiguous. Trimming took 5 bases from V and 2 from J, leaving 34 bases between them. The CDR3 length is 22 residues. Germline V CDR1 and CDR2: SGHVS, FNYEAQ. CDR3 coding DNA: TGTGCCAGCAGCACACCGGTATCACAAGGACCCTTTTTAGGTATCACCTACAATGAGCAGTTCTTC. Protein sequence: CASSTPVSQGPFLGITYNEQFF.